These 2 T cell receptor beta chains were all obtained from the same sample, sequenced in a study of T cell responses to AZD1222 COVID-19 vaccine. Clones were read by immunoSEQ multiplex PCR, and TCRdb kept only the in-frame ones, dropping some. Here the sample spans 95,000 to 110,000 clones, 86% being singletons. This specimen consisted of peripheral blood, obtained 28 days after the second dose of the MenACWY control vaccine. These receptors were taken from an adult who received the MenACWY meningococcal vaccine as a control.

This clone was seen only a few times. The rearrangement joins TRBV7-2 to TRBJ1-6; 7 bases agree with TRBD1. Germline CDR1 is SGHTA and CDR2 is FQGNSA. The CDR3 runs to 14 residues. V dropped 3 bases and J dropped 7; count of bases not matched to a gene: 3. In nucleotides, the CDR3 is TGTGCCAGCAGCTTGGGACAGAGGAATTCACCCCTCCACTTT. The encoded protein is CASSLGQRNSPLHF.

As concerns this clone: This same CDR3 is encoded by further DNA sequences in the sample. The rearrangement links TRBV4-1 to TRBJ1-2, with TRBD1 identical over 7 bases. The CDR3 sequence is 16 residues long. CDR1 is MGHRA and CDR2 is YSYEKL in the germline V gene. Losses at the gene ends were 1 base for V and 0 bases for J; bases not matched to a gene: 5. DNA of the CDR3: TGCGCCAGCAGCCAAGTTCCGGGGACAGCTAACTATGGCTACACCTTC. Translation gives CASSQVPGTANYGYTF.